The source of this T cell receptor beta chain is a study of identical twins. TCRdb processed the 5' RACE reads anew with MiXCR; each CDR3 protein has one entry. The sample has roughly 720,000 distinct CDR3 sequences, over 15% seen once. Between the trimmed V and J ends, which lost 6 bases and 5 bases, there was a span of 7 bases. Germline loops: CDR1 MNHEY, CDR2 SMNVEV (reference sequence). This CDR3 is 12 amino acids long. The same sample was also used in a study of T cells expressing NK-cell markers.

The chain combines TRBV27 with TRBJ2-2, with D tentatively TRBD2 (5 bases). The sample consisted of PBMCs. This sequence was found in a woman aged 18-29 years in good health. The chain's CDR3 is CASRAETGELFF. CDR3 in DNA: TGTGCCAGCAGAGCGGAAACCGGGGAGCTGTTTTTT.